The next 31 T cell receptor beta chains were all read from a single sample in a study of CD8+CD57+ T cells in acquired aplastic anemia. According to the study, genomic DNA was the template for TCR beta VDJ and CDR3 profiling. One entry per CDR3 protein, called by TCRdb with MiXCR from the reads. This table holds under 350,000 distinct CDR3 sequences, about 56% found once. Material for sequencing was sorted CD4+, CD8+, or CD8+CD57+ T cells (not recorded which) from PBMCs. These receptors all come from a human donor with severe aplastic anemia or a healthy control (not recorded which).

V usage is TRBV29-1 and J usage is TRBJ2-1, with D possibly TRBD2 on 5 matching bases. Germline lookup yields CDR1 SQVTM and CDR2 ANQGSEA. The CDR3 has 11 amino acids. The germline V and J ends were trimmed by 3 bases and 6 bases, with 6 bases remaining between them. The chain's CDR3 is CSVDGSNEQFF. CDR3 DNA sequence: TGCAGCGTTGATGGGAGCAATGAGCAGTTCTTC.

Of note for this clonotype: A much larger clone is a single base away; this may be a read error. The chain employs TRBV4-3 and TRBJ2-1, with D tentatively TRBD1 or TRBD2 (5 bases each). With 0 bases removed from V and 8 bases from J, the gap between germline ends came to 14 bases. Germline assignment: CDR1 LGHNA and CDR2 YSLEER. CDR3 length: 15 residues. The CDR3 protein is CASSQDKGRDDEQFF. DNA of the CDR3: TGCGCCAGCAGCCAAGACAAGGGAAGGGACGATGAGCAGTTCTTC.

This clonotype was seen ten or more times. The chain couples TRBV6-1 to TRBJ1-2, with 7 positions matching TRBD1. The CDR3 has 15 amino acids. CDR1 and CDR2 (germline): MNHNS, SASEGT. With 5 bases clipped from V and 4 bases from J, the junction kept 10 bases outside the gene matches. Here the CDR3 DNA reads TGTGCCAGCAGTCCCCGGGGACAGATAGTCTATGGCTACACCTTC. This gives the protein CASSPRGQIVYGYTF.

There are many counts of this clonotype. J is TRBJ1-1 and V is TRBV10-3; D remains ambiguous. The CDR3 totals 11 residues. Trimming stripped 10 bases from V and 6 bases from J, with 12 bases between. The germline gives CDR1 ENHRY, CDR2 SYGVKD. CDR3 protein: CATWQGPEAFF. As DNA, the CDR3 is TGTGCCACCTGGCAAGGGCCTGAAGCTTTCTTT.

This clonotype has more than one count but fewer than ten. This chain links TRBV7-3 with TRBJ2-2; 7 bases fit TRBD1. Trimming removed 5 bases from V and 0 bases from J; junction bases left unmatched: 6. Germline V CDR1 and CDR2: SGHTA, FQGTGA. The CDR3 sequence is 16 residues long. The chain's CDR3 is CASSKTGPTNTGELFF. DNA of the CDR3: TGTGCCAGCAGCAAGACAGGGCCCACGAACACCGGGGAGCTGTTTTTT.

At least ten counts were recorded for this clonotype. The chain carries TRBV18 and TRBJ1-6, with D possibly TRBD1 on 6 matching bases. V shed 3 bases and J shed 7 bases, with 10 bases lying between them. This CDR3 has 14 residues. Germline CDR1 is KGHSH and CDR2 is LQKENI. The CDR3 loop is CASSPGGRNSPLHF. CDR3 in DNA: TGTGCCAGCTCACCTGGGGGGCGAAATTCACCCCTCCACTTT.

This chain connects TRBV7-7 to TRBJ2-1; D is perhaps TRBD1 (5 bases). This CDR3 is 12 amino acids long. The V gene's germline CDR1 is SSHAT and CDR2 FNYEAQ (reference sequence). With 4 bases removed from V and 7 bases from J, the gap between germline ends came to 8 bases. CDR3 nucleotides: TGTGCCAGCAGCTCCTCAGGGAATGAGCAGTTCTTC. Encoded protein: CASSSSGNEQFF.

On this clonotype itself: The junction differs from germline at one of its ends, possibly a read error. The rearrangement joins TRBV10-3 to TRBJ2-5, with D tentatively TRBD2 (6 bases). The CDR3 is 13 amino acids. CDR1 is ENHRY and CDR2 is SYGVKD in the germline V gene. CDR3 nucleotide sequence: TGTGCCAGCAGTCGGGGGTACCAAGAGACCCAGTACTTC. Its protein product is CASSRGYQETQYF.

This clonotype came up many times. The J gene is TRBJ2-3, the V gene TRBV6-1; the match to TRBD2 covers 7 bases. V trimming: 2 bases; J trimming: 0 bases; junction bases outside the gene matches: 5. The CDR3 totals 16 residues. CDR1 MNHNS and CDR2 SASEGT come from the germline V gene. The CDR3 protein is CASSEHGGGSTDTQYF. In DNA, the CDR3 is TGTGCCAGCAGTGAACATGGCGGGGGAAGCACAGATACGCAGTATTTT.

This clonotype has at least ten counts. This chain uses TRBV5-1 with TRBJ1-4; tentative D call: TRBD1 (6 bases). This CDR3 comprises 15 residues. From germline, CDR1 is SGHRS and CDR2 YFSETQ. Trimming pared 1 base from V and 7 bases from J, leaving 14 bases between. The CDR3 DNA reads as TGCGCCAGCAGCTTGAGCACAGGGATGGGTGAAAAACTGTTTTTT. Protein sequence: CASSLSTGMGEKLFF.

The J gene is TRBJ2-7, the V gene TRBV29-1; 8 nucleotides agree with TRBD1. The CDR3 is 12 amino acids. Germline trimming cut 7 bases from V and 2 bases from J; bases unmatched to any gene: 4. CDR1 is SQVTM, CDR2 ANQGSEA, per germline. The CDR3 is CSALTGAYEQYF. The CDR3 region has the DNA TGCAGCGCCCTGACAGGGGCCTACGAGCAGTACTTC.

In its sample, this clonotype was seen many times. The chain employs TRBV27 and TRBJ2-7; D unclear. Between the trimmed V and J ends, which lost 0 bases and 2 bases, there was a span of 11 bases. This CDR3 contains 15 residues. From germline, CDR1 is MNHEY and CDR2 SMNVEV (reference sequence). This chain's CDR3 is CASSLSVKGTYEQYF. In nucleotides, the CDR3 is TGTGCCAGCAGTTTATCAGTCAAAGGGACCTACGAGCAGTACTTC.

In its sample, this clonotype was seen many times. The chain uses TRBV2 and TRBJ2-7, with 9 positions matching TRBD1. Germline V gene data show CDR1 as SNHLY and CDR2 as FYNNEI. This CDR3 spans 15 amino acids. V dropped 2 bases and J dropped 5; count of bases not matched to a gene: 7. The CDR3 coding sequence is TGTGCCAGCAGTGAATGGGTACAGGGGGCCCACGAGCAGTACTTC. Translated: CASSEWVQGAHEQYF.

The chain has TRBV7-9 and TRBJ2-3; no reliable D call. Germline-derived CDR1 and CDR2 are SEHNR and FQNEAQ (reference sequence). The CDR3 is 15 amino acids. The V end was cut by 3 bases, the J end by 0 bases, with 10 bases between. The CDR3: CASSFGASSTDTQYF. Here the CDR3 DNA reads TGTGCCAGCAGCTTCGGAGCCAGTAGCACAGATACGCAGTATTTT.

Here the CDR3 reads CASSESATTTNEKLFF. In DNA, the CDR3 is TGTGCCAGCAGTGAGTCAGCAACAACAACTAATGAAAAACTGTTTTTT. This rearrangement joins TRBV6-1 to TRBJ1-4; D ambiguous. Trimming took 3 bases from V and 0 from J, leaving 11 bases between them. The V gene's germline CDR1 is MNHNS and CDR2 SASEGT. The CDR3 has 16 amino acids.

The chain employs TRBV27 and TRBJ1-4, with no clear D. This CDR3 region has 20 residues. V lost 2 bases and J lost 0, with 22 bases in between. Per germline, CDR1 MNHEY and CDR2 SMNVEV (reference sequence). DNA for the CDR3: TGTGCCAGCAGTTTAAACGAGGGAGAGACCCAGTATGCAACTAATGAAAAACTGTTTTTT. This translates into CASSLNEGETQYATNEKLFF.

This clonotype turned up a few times. The chain links TRBV15 to TRBJ1-6; 7 nucleotides line up with TRBD1. Trimming cost V 5 bases and J 7 bases; bases outside gene matches: 8. The CDR3 has 15 residues. CDR1 is LNHNV, CDR2 YYDKDF, per germline (reference sequence). This CDR3 reads CATSYRQGGNSPLHF. The CDR3 bases are TGTGCCACCAGCTATCGACAGGGTGGCAATTCACCCCTCCACTTT.

Comments on this clonotype: One end of the junction varies from germline; a read error may be responsible. The chain uses TRBV5-1 and TRBJ2-3; TRBD1 matches 7 bases. The germline CDR1 and CDR2 sequences are SGHRS and YFSETQ. The length of the CDR3 is 14 residues. CDR3: CASSQARGPDTQYF. CDR3 sequence (DNA): TGCGCCAGCAGCCAAGCGAGGGGGCCAGACACGCAGTATTTT.

This clonotype turned up a few times. The chain links TRBV10-3 to TRBJ1-1; 7 bases align to TRBD1. J lost 3 bases, V lost 10 bases, and 8 bases had no gene match. Germline V lookup: CDR1 ENHRY, CDR2 SYGVKD. The CDR3 totals 13 residues. In DNA form, the CDR3 reads TGTGCCACCGCTTATACAGGGGACACTGAAGCTTTCTTT. Protein: CATAYTGDTEAFF.

The chain joins TRBV5-1 to TRBJ2-7, with D possibly matching TRBD2 (5 bases). With 3 bases removed from V and 1 base from J, the gap between germline ends came to 11 bases. The CDR3 runs to 14 residues. Germline CDR1 is SGHRS and CDR2 is YFSETQ. This CDR3 reads CASSSGMESYEQYF. CDR3 coding DNA: TGCGCCAGCAGCTCCGGGATGGAGTCCTACGAGCAGTACTTC.

The rearrangement uses TRBV20-1 and TRBJ2-3; 12 bases line up with TRBD2. The CDR3 is 14 residues long. Germline lookup yields CDR1 DFQATT and CDR2 SNEGSKA (reference sequence). J gave up 1 base and V 5 bases, and 1 base lay outside the gene matches. The CDR3 spells CSAGTSGRTDTQYF. CDR3 bases: TGCAGTGCTGGGACTAGCGGGCGCACAGATACGCAGTATTTT.

This clonotype was counted many times. V gene TRBV7-2 combines with J gene TRBJ2-7; D is unresolved. V lost 1 base to trimming and J lost 2 bases, with 12 bases between them. Germline lookup yields CDR1 SGHTA and CDR2 FQGNSA. The CDR3 is 15 amino acids. The CDR3 DNA reads TGTGCCAGCAGCTTAGGTTTTAACATCGCCTACGAGCAGTACTTC. Amino acid sequence: CASSLGFNIAYEQYF.

This clonotype was recorded a few times. The CDR3 end shows no conserved phenylalanine or tryptophan, and so a read error is likely. Because the CDR3's place on the DNA is in doubt, the DNA is left out and the CDR3 is given as listed by TCRdb. The chain uses TRBV20-1 and TRBJ2-7; TRBD1, as called in the table, went unchecked against the DNA. CDR1 is DFQATT, CDR2 SNEGSKA, per germline (reference sequence). The CDR3 spans 10 residues, counting both ends. CDR3 amino acids: CSATSQGAGG.

This rearrangement joins TRBV19 to TRBJ2-7; the D gene is possibly TRBD2 (5 bases). Germline CDR1 reads LNHDA; CDR2 reads SQIVND (reference sequence). V gave up 3 bases and J gave up 2 bases, with 11 bases separating them. This CDR3 has 14 amino acids. The CDR3 DNA follows: TGTGCCAGTAGTATGGCCGGGGTTGCCTACGAGCAGTACTTC. This codes for CASSMAGVAYEQYF.

The chain's CDR3 is CSAKTGVGTDTQYF. The CDR3 DNA reads TGCAGTGCTAAGACAGGGGTGGGCACAGATACGCAGTATTTT. The chain is built from TRBV20-1 and TRBJ2-3; 8 nucleotides agree with TRBD1. V lost 4 bases and J lost 1; bases outside the gene matches: 4. Germline CDR1 is DFQATT and CDR2 is SNEGSKA (reference sequence). The CDR3 is 14 residues long.

This clonotype was seen many times. The chain has TRBV2 and TRBJ2-2; TRBD1 might be the D (6 bases). The V gene lost 6 bases and the J gene lost 3 bases, with 14 bases spanning the gap. Germline values: CDR1 SNHLY, CDR2 FYNNEI. CDR3 length: 15 amino acids. The CDR3 nucleotides read TGTGCCAGCAGGAGACAGGCGGTCGACACCGGGGAGCTGTTTTTT. Its protein is CASRRQAVDTGELFF.

This chain uses TRBV29-1 with TRBJ1-3; TRBD1 is a possible D gene (5 bases). Germline assignment: CDR1 SQVTM and CDR2 ANQGSEA. The CDR3 consists of 14 residues. V lost 6 bases, J lost 0 bases, and 12 bases lay in between. In DNA form, the CDR3 reads TGCAGCGTGGGGGACGGCAACTCTGGAAACACCATATATTTT. Its translation: CSVGDGNSGNTIYF. The full variable domain, in which reference TRBV29-1 and TRBJ1-3 provide the parts outside the CDR3, is SAVISQKPSRDICQRGTSLTIQCQVDSQVTMMFWYRQQPGQSLTLIATANQGSEATYESGFVIDKFPISRPNLTFSTLTVSNMSPEDSSIYLCSVGDGNSGNTIYFGEGSWLTVV.

The chain has TRBV7-3 and TRBJ2-7; possibly TRBD2 for D (5 bases). CDR3 length: 15 amino acids. Germline V gives CDR1 SGHTA, CDR2 FQGTGA. V lost 6 bases to trimming and J lost 2 bases, with 17 bases between them. The CDR3 coding sequence is TGTGCCAGCAGTCAAAGCGGTTCCGTAGCCTACGAGCAGTACTTC. Translating it yields CASSQSGSVAYEQYF.

The chain joins TRBV9 to TRBJ2-7; 7 nucleotides match TRBD2. The CDR3 covers 14 residues. The germline CDR1 and CDR2 sequences are SGDLS and YYNGEE. The V and J ends lost 4 bases and 2 bases, in that order; junction bases with no gene match: 6. CDR3 in amino acids: CASSPGLGPYEQYF. CDR3 bases: TGTGCCAGCAGCCCCGGACTAGGCCCCTACGAGCAGTACTTC.

A word on this clonotype: At one end, the junction sequence differs from germline, possibly due to a read error. The chain couples TRBV9 to TRBJ1-1; unclear D gene. The CDR3 length is 12 residues. Per germline, CDR1 SGDLS and CDR2 YYNGEE. The CDR3 region has the DNA TGCGCCAGCAGGTCCGGGAACCTAGAAGCTTTCTTT. Its protein product is CASRSGNLEAFF.

This clonotype was detected ten times or more. The chain couples TRBV15 to TRBJ1-1, with 7 bases lining up with TRBD1. Germline V gene lookup returns CDR1 LNHNV and CDR2 YYDKDF (reference sequence). The V and J ends lost 1 base and 1 base, in that order; junction bases with no gene match: 0. The CDR3 runs to 14 residues. The CDR3 sequence is CATSRGQGNTEAFF. For the CDR3, the DNA is TGTGCCACCAGCAGAGGACAGGGGAACACTGAAGCTTTCTTT.